This TCR beta chain came from a study of tumor and adjacent non-tumor tissue in lung cancer. RNA was extracted from bulk tissue without any cell sorting. More than 3 cm separated this lung sample from the edge of the tumor. TCRbeta libraries were built with three rounds of nested PCR, modified from ARM-PCR. TCRdb re-derived calls from the multiplex PCR reads in MiXCR, one entry per CDR3 protein. The repertoire holds 60,000 to 70,000 distinct CDR3 sequences, with 75% to 85% as singletons. The germline V and J ends were trimmed by 3 bases and 6 bases, with 11 bases remaining between them. Per germline, CDR1 LGHNA and CDR2 YNFKEQ. This CDR3 is 14 amino acids long. This clonotype appeared a few times.

The sequencing input was distant non-tumor lung tissue. This receptor was obtained from a man in his 60s with non-small cell lung cancer. The rearrangement links TRBV4-2 to TRBJ2-2; tentative D call: TRBD2 (5 bases). The DNA of the CDR3 is TGTGCCAGCAGCCAGACTAACTTTGCCGGGGAGCTGTTTTTT. As protein: CASSQTNFAGELFF.